The source of this T cell receptor (beta chain) is a study of post-analysis software for immune sequencing data. Overall study: Disease courses included relapsing-remitting, secondary progressive and progressive-relapsing multiple sclerosis. Whole-study results and caveats: Comparison with controls showed significantly lower normalized Chao1 diversity in multiple sclerosis patients. Under the F measure, samples that were prepared in one batch clustered strongly together.

TCR beta libraries were prepared from cDNA with unique molecular identifiers. The yield from roughly 1 to 10 million T cells was 500,000 or so cDNA molecules in total. Using its own MiXCR run on the PCR reads, TCRdb lists one record per CDR3 protein. The sample includes about 800,000 distinct CDR3 sequences, roughly 27% of them seen just once. This clonotype showed up just a few times. Its target is not known. The sequence derives from a girl under 18 with multiple sclerosis. Source material: blood.

DNA of the CDR3: TGCAGCGTAAAACAGGGATATGGCTACACCTTC. Translating gives CSVKQGYGYTF. The chain carries TRBV29-1 and TRBJ1-2; D might be TRBD1 (6 bases). Germline CDR1 reads SQVTM; CDR2 reads ANQGSEA. The CDR3 covers 11 residues. V lost 6 bases, J lost 5 bases, and 10 bases lay in between.